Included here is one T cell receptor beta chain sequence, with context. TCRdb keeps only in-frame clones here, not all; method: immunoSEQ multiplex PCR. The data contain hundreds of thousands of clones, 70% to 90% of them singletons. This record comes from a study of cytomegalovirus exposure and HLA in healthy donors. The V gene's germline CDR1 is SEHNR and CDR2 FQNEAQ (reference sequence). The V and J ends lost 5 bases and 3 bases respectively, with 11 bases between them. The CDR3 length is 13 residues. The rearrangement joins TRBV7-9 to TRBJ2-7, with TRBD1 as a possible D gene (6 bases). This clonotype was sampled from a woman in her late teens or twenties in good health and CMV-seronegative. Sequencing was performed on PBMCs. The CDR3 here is CASSQGTYYEQYF. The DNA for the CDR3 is TGTGCCAGCAGCCAGGGGACCTACTACGAGCAGTACTTC.